The 31 T cell receptor beta chains presented below share a single source sample, sequenced in a study of graft-versus-host responses after intestinal transplantation. Their antigens remain unidentified. The table came from immunoSEQ multiplex PCR; TCRdb's copy has only in-frame clones and leaves some out. The sample includes 85,000 to 100,000 clones, approximately 90% of them seen just once. The source material was unstimulated CD4+ T cells sorted from spleen or lymph node cells, sampled before transplant. These TCRs come from a human donor who was the organ donor for an intestinal transplant.

V usage is TRBV7-8 and J usage is TRBJ1-1; TRBD1 matches 7 bases. The CDR3 extends over 13 amino acids. Germline CDR1 reads SGHVS; CDR2 reads FQNEAQ. Trimming cost V 7 bases and J 1 base; bases outside gene matches: 3. The CDR3 loop reads CASMGQTNTEAFF. The CDR3 coding sequence is TGTGCCAGCATGGGACAGACGAACACTGAAGCTTTCTTT.

The chain is built from TRBV5-1 and TRBJ1-2; 9 bases map to TRBD1. The CDR3 length is 14 residues. Germline CDR1 reads SGHRS; CDR2 reads YFSETQ. V trimming: 4 bases; J trimming: 3 bases; junction bases outside the gene matches: 4. The CDR3 loop reads CASSRWDRDYGYTF. In nucleotides, the CDR3 is TGCGCCAGCAGCCGCTGGGACAGGGACTATGGCTACACCTTC. Combining the CDR3 with reference TRBV5-1 and TRBJ1-2 gives the whole variable domain KAGVTQTPRYLIKTRGQQVTLSCSPISGHRSVSWYQQTPGQGLQFLFEYFSETQRNKGNFPGRFSGRQFSNSRSEMNVSTLELGDSALYLCASSRWDRDYGYTFGSGTRLTVV.

This rearrangement joins TRBV11-3 to TRBJ1-2; 7 bases are a match to TRBD1. With V trimmed by 2 bases and J by 8 bases, 8 bases remained unmatched. The CDR3 covers 14 residues. CDR1 and CDR2 (germline): SGHNT, YENEEA. The CDR3: CASSLQGDNLGYTF. CDR3 nucleotides: TGTGCCAGCAGCTTACAGGGGGATAATCTCGGCTACACCTTC.

The V call is TRBV6-1, the J call TRBJ2-3; 9 bases match TRBD2. Germline values: CDR1 MNHNS, CDR2 SASEGT. V dropped 2 bases and J dropped 3; count of bases not matched to a gene: 6. This CDR3 region has 16 residues. CDR3 sequence: CASSELLGLATDTQYF. CDR3 bases: TGTGCCAGCAGTGAACTTTTGGGACTAGCAACAGATACGCAGTATTTT.

The V and J genes are TRBV11-1 and TRBJ2-1, with TRBD1 matching over 8 bases. This CDR3 region has 13 residues. V was clipped by 7 bases and J by 8 bases; unmatched bases: 7. CDR1 is SGHAT, CDR2 FQDESV, per germline (reference sequence). The CDR3 DNA reads TGTGCCAGCACGCGCCCAGGGGGCGATGAGCAGTTCTTC. Protein: CASTRPGGDEQFF.

The V call is TRBV28, the J call TRBJ2-7; 7 positions match TRBD1. The CDR3 runs to 13 residues. Germline V gene sequence: CDR1 MDHEN, CDR2 SYDVKM. With 4 bases clipped from V and 4 bases from J, the junction kept 4 bases outside the gene matches. The CDR3 loop reads CASSSGQPYEQYF. The CDR3 nucleotides are TGTGCCAGCAGTTCGGGACAGCCGTACGAGCAGTACTTC.

The CDR3 sequence: CASSQAGRVAEAFF. The DNA of the CDR3 is TGCGCCAGCAGCCAAGCGGGGAGAGTCGCTGAAGCTTTCTTT. This chain connects TRBV4-1 to TRBJ1-1; D call uncertain. V was trimmed by 1 base and J by 6 bases, leaving 12 bases between them. Germline V gene lookup returns CDR1 MGHRA and CDR2 YSYEKL. The CDR3 spans 14 residues.

The rearrangement links TRBV5-4 to TRBJ2-3, with TRBD2 as a possible D gene (5 bases). The CDR3 extends over 16 amino acids. V gave up 4 bases and J gave up 0 bases, with 15 bases separating them. CDR1 is SGHNT, CDR2 YYREEE, per germline (reference sequence). The CDR3 loop reads CASSGAWWTSTDTQYF. Written as DNA, the CDR3 is TGTGCCAGCAGCGGTGCGTGGTGGACTAGCACAGATACGCAGTATTTT.

The V gene is TRBV7-9, the J gene TRBJ1-1; maybe TRBD1 (5 bases). Per the germline V gene, CDR1 is SEHNR and CDR2 is FQNEAQ (reference sequence). The ends were cut back, 3 bases at V and 4 bases at J, with 9 bases in the middle. This CDR3 comprises 13 residues. CDR3 sequence: CASSFGQGTEAFF. The CDR3 DNA is TGTGCCAGCAGCTTTGGTCAGGGCACTGAAGCTTTCTTT.

The V call is TRBV18, the J call TRBJ1-2; 11 bases are shared with TRBD1. Germline V gives CDR1 KGHSH, CDR2 LQKENI. The CDR3 runs 15 residues. The J segment lost 8 bases and the V segment lost 2 bases, leaving 7 bases of the junction unmatched. The CDR3 is CASSPGGQGAGGYTF. Written as DNA, the CDR3 is TGTGCCAGCTCACCAGGAGGACAGGGGGCAGGGGGCTACACCTTC.

V and J are TRBV30 and TRBJ1-1, with D perhaps TRBD1 (5 bases). V shed 0 bases and J shed 0 bases, with 20 bases lying between them. There are 18 residues in the CDR3. Germline values: CDR1 GTSNPN, CDR2 SVGIG (reference sequence). The DNA for the CDR3 is TGTGCCTGGAGTGTCGGGCAACAGGTAATAGCCCTGAACACTGAAGCTTTCTTT. This translates into CAWSVGQQVIALNTEAFF.

This chain joins TRBV7-3 and TRBJ2-1, with 7 bases matching TRBD2. The germline CDR1 and CDR2 sequences are SGHTA and FQGTGA. After removal of 2 bases from V and 6 bases from J, the junction contained 13 bases not matched to a gene. The CDR3 totals 17 residues. CDR3 protein: CASSLFSGGRLTNEQFF. The CDR3 DNA follows: TGTGCCAGCAGCTTATTTTCAGGCGGGAGACTTACCAATGAGCAGTTCTTC.

CDR3 sequence (DNA): TGCGCCAGCAGTGAGTTGGGGACTAGCGGTGAGCAGTTCTTC. This encodes CASSELGTSGEQFF. This chain connects TRBV10-1 to TRBJ2-1; the match to TRBD2 covers 11 bases. CDR3 length: 14 amino acids. The germline gives CDR1 WNHNN, CDR2 SYGVQD (reference sequence). V trimming: 1 base; J trimming: 9 bases; junction bases outside the gene matches: 2.

The chain couples TRBV5-1 to TRBJ1-2, with D unresolved. The CDR3 contains 15 residues. V gave up 0 bases and J gave up 2 bases, with 11 bases separating them. CDR1 SGHRS and CDR2 YFSETQ come from the germline V gene. The CDR3 loop is CASSLAAEVNYGYTF. CDR3 bases: TGCGCCAGCAGCTTGGCCGCGGAAGTAAACTATGGCTACACCTTC.

The genes are TRBV9 and TRBJ2-7, with 10 bases lining up with TRBD2. Germline CDR1 SGDLS, CDR2 YYNGEE. There are 15 residues in the CDR3. The trim removed 3 bases at V and 7 bases at J, leaving 10 bases unmatched. CDR3 DNA sequence: TGTGCCAGCAGCGCCCTCCCGGGACTAGCGTATGAGCAGTACTTC. Its protein product is CASSALPGLAYEQYF.

The chain has TRBV7-8 and TRBJ2-5; D possibly corresponds to TRBD2 (5 bases). The CDR3 runs 13 residues. V was shortened by 3 bases and J by 4 bases, with 9 bases between the two germline ends. Germline CDR1 SGHVS, CDR2 FQNEAQ. The CDR3 loop is CASSFIRGETQYF. The CDR3 coding sequence is TGTGCCAGCAGCTTTATTCGGGGAGAGACCCAGTACTTC.

The V and J genes are TRBV19 and TRBJ1-4; a weak D match, TRBD1 (5 bases). The V gene lost 6 bases and the J gene lost 8 bases, with 10 bases spanning the gap. Germline values: CDR1 LNHDA, CDR2 SQIVND (reference sequence). This CDR3 comprises 12 residues. This CDR3 is CASSPTEEKLFF. The CDR3 DNA reads TGTGCCAGTAGCCCGACAGAGGAAAAACTGTTTTTT.

The rearrangement joins TRBV6-4 to TRBJ1-1, with 7 bases fitting TRBD1. In germline, CDR1 is MRHNA, CDR2 SNTAGT. With V trimmed by 4 bases and J by 6 bases, 11 bases remained unmatched. The CDR3 runs 15 residues. The DNA of the CDR3 is TGTGCCAGCAGTGGCCGGATACAGGGGACCCCTGAAGCTTTCTTT. Translated: CASSGRIQGTPEAFF.

This chain connects TRBV19 to TRBJ2-3; 7 bases line up with TRBD2. CDR3 length: 16 residues. In germline, CDR1 is LNHDA, CDR2 SQIVND (reference sequence). With V trimmed by 6 bases and J by 0 bases, 9 bases remained unmatched. CDR3 in amino acids: CASRPAGRGSTDTQYF. CDR3 DNA: TGTGCCAGTAGGCCAGCCGGGCGGGGGAGCACAGATACGCAGTATTTT.

The gene calls are TRBV9 and TRBJ2-7, with 7 bases that match TRBD2. The CDR3 is made up of 15 amino acids. V lost 3 bases and J lost 0; bases outside the gene matches: 6. Germline CDR1 and CDR2: SGDLS and YYNGEE. The CDR3 sequence is CASSAEAGTSYEQYF. The CDR3 DNA reads TGTGCCAGCAGCGCGGAAGCGGGAACCTCCTACGAGCAGTACTTC.

This sequence joins TRBV9 and TRBJ2-2; possible D gene TRBD2, 5 bases. This CDR3 spans 15 amino acids. Trimming stripped 3 bases from V and 4 bases from J, with 13 bases between. Germline lookup yields CDR1 SGDLS and CDR2 YYNGEE. The DNA of the CDR3 is TGTGCCAGCAGCGATACGTTGGGGAGCACCGGGGAGCTGTTTTTT. This codes for CASSDTLGSTGELFF.

The rearrangement joins TRBV4-2 to TRBJ2-1; the D gene is possibly TRBD2 (5 bases). From germline, CDR1 is LGHNA and CDR2 YNFKEQ. This CDR3 contains 17 residues. Trimming pared 1 base from V and 4 bases from J, leaving 17 bases between. The CDR3, as DNA: TGTGCCAGCAGCCAAGGTCTAATCTCTGAGCGGTACAATGAGCAGTTCTTC. It encodes CASSQGLISERYNEQFF.

This chain connects TRBV11-2 to TRBJ2-3, with D perhaps matching TRBD2 (6 bases). Per germline, CDR1 SGHAT and CDR2 FQNNGV. Trimming pared 5 bases from V and 0 bases from J, leaving 18 bases between. This CDR3 contains 17 residues. The CDR3 region has the DNA TGTGCCAGCAGCACCTTCATGGGGGGTTCCAGCACAGATACGCAGTATTTT. Amino acid sequence: CASSTFMGGSSTDTQYF.

This chain connects TRBV6-1 to TRBJ1-1; TRBD1 matches 8 bases. The CDR3 length is 14 residues. Looked up from germline, CDR1 is MNHNS and CDR2 is SASEGT. The V segment lost 6 bases and the J segment 4 bases; nucleotides outside the gene matches: 7. The CDR3 sequence: CASRYETGGTEAFF. The DNA of the CDR3 is TGTGCCAGCAGATACGAAACAGGGGGCACTGAAGCTTTCTTT.

This sequence joins TRBV7-8 and TRBJ2-7; D unresolved. V was pared by 5 bases and J by 3 bases, with 14 bases between. Germline-derived CDR1 and CDR2 are SGHVS and FQNEAQ. This CDR3 contains 14 residues. CDR3 protein: CASSELSRYYEQYF. CDR3 in DNA: TGTGCCAGCAGCGAATTAAGCCGGTACTACGAGCAGTACTTC.

This sequence joins TRBV28 and TRBJ1-3, with D possibly TRBD1 on 5 matching bases. Germline CDR1 reads MDHEN; CDR2 reads SYDVKM. V dropped 4 bases and J dropped 1 base, with 20 bases sitting between them. The CDR3 runs 18 residues. Here the CDR3 reads CASSSRLGRVGSGNTIYF. The CDR3 DNA is TGTGCCAGCAGTTCCCGTCTCGGCAGGGTGGGTTCTGGAAACACCATATATTTT.

The gene calls are TRBV27 and TRBJ1-3; D is ambiguous. Trimming cost V 6 bases and J 0 bases, with 9 bases left between them. Germline loops: CDR1 MNHEY, CDR2 SMNVEV (reference sequence). This CDR3 comprises 14 residues. As DNA, the CDR3 is TGTGCCAGCAGCCCCACGGGCTCTGGAAACACCATATATTTT. This encodes CASSPTGSGNTIYF.

The rearrangement uses TRBV21-1 and TRBJ2-7; the table's TRBD2 call for D was not verified on the DNA. TRBV21-1 is flagged as a pseudogene. The CDR3 runs to 8 residues. For the CDR3, the DNA is TGTGCCAGCAGCTCCGAGGACTTC. It translates to CASSSEDF.

V usage is TRBV11-2 and J usage is TRBJ2-7; D might be TRBD2 (5 bases). With 1 base removed from V and 2 bases from J, the gap between germline ends came to 12 bases. Germline-derived CDR1 and CDR2 are SGHAT and FQNNGV. The CDR3 runs to 15 residues. CDR3 bases: TGTGCCAGCAGCTTAGTCGCGGGTATAGCCTACGAGCAGTACTTC. Its protein product is CASSLVAGIAYEQYF.

The chain couples TRBV7-9 to TRBJ1-6; maybe TRBD1 (6 bases). The CDR3 loop spans 15 amino acids. Germline CDR1 and CDR2: SEHNR and FQNEAQ (reference sequence). Between the trimmed V and J ends, which lost 5 bases and 9 bases, there was a span of 17 bases. CDR3 DNA sequence: TGTGCCAGCAGCAGACCGACAGGCTCGGGTTCACCCCTCCACTTT. It yields the protein CASSRPTGSGSPLHF.

This chain links TRBV7-2 with TRBJ2-1, with 8 bases identical to TRBD2. V lost 1 base, J lost 3 bases, and 5 bases stayed unmatched. This CDR3 comprises 16 residues. CDR1 is SGHTA and CDR2 is FQGNSA in the germline V gene. CDR3 sequence: CASSLDISGNYNEQFF. In DNA, the CDR3 is TGTGCCAGCAGCTTAGACATTAGCGGGAACTACAATGAGCAGTTCTTC.